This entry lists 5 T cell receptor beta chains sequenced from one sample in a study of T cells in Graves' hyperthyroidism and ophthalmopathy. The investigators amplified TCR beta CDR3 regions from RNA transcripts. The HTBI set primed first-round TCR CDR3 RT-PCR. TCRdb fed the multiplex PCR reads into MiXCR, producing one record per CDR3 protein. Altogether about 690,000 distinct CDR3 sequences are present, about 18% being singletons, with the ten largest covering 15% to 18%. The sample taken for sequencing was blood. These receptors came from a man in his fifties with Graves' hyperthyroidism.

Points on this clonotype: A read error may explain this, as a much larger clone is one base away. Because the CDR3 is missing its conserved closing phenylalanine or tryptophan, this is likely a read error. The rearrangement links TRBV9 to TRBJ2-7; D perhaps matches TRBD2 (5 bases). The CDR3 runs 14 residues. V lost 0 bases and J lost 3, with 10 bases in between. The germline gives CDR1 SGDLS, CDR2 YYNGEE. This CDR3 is CASSVAERSYEQYL. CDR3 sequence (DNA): TGTGCCAGCAGCGTAGCAGAGCGGAGCTACGAGCAGTACCTC.

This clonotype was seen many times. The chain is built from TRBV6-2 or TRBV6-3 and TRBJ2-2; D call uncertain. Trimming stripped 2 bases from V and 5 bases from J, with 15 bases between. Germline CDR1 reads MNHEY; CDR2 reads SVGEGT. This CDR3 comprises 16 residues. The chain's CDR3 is CASSYVAGSITGELFF. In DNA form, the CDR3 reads TGTGCCAGCAGTTACGTGGCAGGCTCGATTACCGGGGAGCTGTTTTTT.

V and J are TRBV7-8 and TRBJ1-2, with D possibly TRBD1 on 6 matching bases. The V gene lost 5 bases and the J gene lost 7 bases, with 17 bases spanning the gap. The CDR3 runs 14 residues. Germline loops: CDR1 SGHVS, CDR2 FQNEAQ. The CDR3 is CASSLLRGGFGYTF. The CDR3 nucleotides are TGTGCCAGCAGCCTCCTTAGAGGGGGGTTTGGCTACACCTTC.

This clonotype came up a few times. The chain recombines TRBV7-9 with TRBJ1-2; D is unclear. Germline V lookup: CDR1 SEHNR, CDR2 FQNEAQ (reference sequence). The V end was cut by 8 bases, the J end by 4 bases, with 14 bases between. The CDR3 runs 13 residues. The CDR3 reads CASHGQAGYGYTF. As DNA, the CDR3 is TGTGCCAGCCACGGGCAGGCGGGCTATGGCTACACCTTC.

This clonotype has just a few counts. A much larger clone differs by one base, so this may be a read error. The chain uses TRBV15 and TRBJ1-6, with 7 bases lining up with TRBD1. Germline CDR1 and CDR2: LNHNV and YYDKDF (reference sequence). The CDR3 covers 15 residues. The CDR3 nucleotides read TGTGCCACCAGCCCCCGACAGGGAATGAATTCACCCCTCCGCTTT. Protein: CATSPRQGMNSPLRF.